Each of the 21 T cell receptor beta chains below was sequenced from the same sample in a study of cytotoxic CD8 clonotypes in ibrutinib-treated CLL. TCRdb's copy holds only in-frame clones and misses some; the assay was immunoSEQ multiplex PCR. The sample holds roughly 300,000 clones, roughly three quarters seen once. The sequenced sample was PBMCs, obtained at disease progression, from a patient treated with ibrutinib. The receptors derive from a human donor with chronic lymphocytic leukemia.

J is TRBJ1-1 and V is TRBV7-9, with D unclear. Trimming shortened V by 5 bases and J by 5 bases, and 9 bases separated the two germline ends. The germline CDR1 and CDR2 sequences are SEHNR and FQNEAQ (reference sequence). CDR3 size: 12 residues. The CDR3: CASSHAGTEAFF. In nucleotides, the CDR3 is TGTGCCAGCAGCCACGCGGGGACTGAAGCTTTCTTT.

V usage is TRBV7-8 and J usage is TRBJ1-1; D is unresolved. Germline CDR1 and CDR2: SGHVS and FQNEAQ. Deletions cut 0 bases from V and 2 bases from J, with 7 bases between. The CDR3 is made up of 14 amino acids. The CDR3 coding sequence is TGTGCCAGCAGCTTAGCGCGGTTAAACACTGAAGCTTTCTTT. Its protein is CASSLARLNTEAFF.

This clone appeared a few times. The chain is built from TRBV4-1 and TRBJ2-7; D gene uncertain. V lost 3 bases and J lost 0, with 9 bases in between. The germline CDR1 and CDR2 sequences are MGHRA and YSYEKL. This CDR3 comprises 14 residues. CDR3 region: CASSQGENSYEQYF. In DNA form, the CDR3 reads TGCGCCAGCAGCCAGGGCGAGAACTCCTACGAGCAGTACTTC.

This sequence joins TRBV5-1 and TRBJ1-1, with unresolved D. CDR1 is SGHRS and CDR2 is YFSETQ in the germline V gene. Trimming stripped 0 bases from V and 0 bases from J, with 12 bases between. The CDR3 sequence is 16 residues long. CDR3 sequence (DNA): TGCGCCAGCAGCTTGGATCCAGAATCCATGAACACTGAAGCTTTCTTT. This encodes CASSLDPESMNTEAFF.

V usage is TRBV16 and J usage is TRBJ1-1; D not certain. CDR3 length: 15 amino acids. V lost 3 bases to trimming and J lost 3 bases, with 14 bases between them. Germline values: CDR1 KGHSY, CDR2 FQNENV. In DNA, the CDR3 is TGTGCCAGCAGCCATAGGGCGGGAGCGGACACTGAAGCTTTCTTT. Protein sequence: CASSHRAGADTEAFF.

The V gene is TRBV19, the J gene TRBJ1-1; 9 bases line up with TRBD1. Trimming took 2 bases from V and 5 from J; bases not matched to a gene: 6. Per the germline V gene, CDR1 is LNHDA and CDR2 is SQIVND (reference sequence). This CDR3 spans 15 amino acids. The CDR3 DNA reads TGTGCCAGTAGTATACTCGGACAGGGGTGGACTGAAGCTTTCTTT. Its protein product is CASSILGQGWTEAFF.

This clone was seen a handful of times. V is TRBV18 and J is TRBJ1-4; D gene unclear. CDR1 is KGHSH and CDR2 is LQKENI in the germline V gene. The CDR3 covers 14 residues. V lost 8 bases and J lost 7, with 17 bases in between. CDR3 residues: CASQRGSLTEKLFF. In DNA form, the CDR3 reads TGTGCCAGCCAGCGTGGGTCGCTGACTGAAAAACTGTTTTTT.

This chain uses TRBV28 with TRBJ2-1; D may be TRBD2 (6 bases). CDR1 is MDHEN, CDR2 SYDVKM, per germline. This CDR3 has 18 amino acids. V dropped 7 bases and J dropped 4 bases, with 26 bases sitting between them. CDR3 amino acids: CASTPISGGPPKYNEQFF. In nucleotides, the CDR3 is TGTGCCAGCACTCCGATTTCCGGAGGGCCACCAAAATACAATGAGCAGTTCTTC.

The chain is built from TRBV29-1 and TRBJ2-1, with TRBD2 matching 10 bases. With 4 bases clipped from V and 8 bases from J, the junction kept 5 bases outside the gene matches. The CDR3 consists of 13 residues. Germline V gene data show CDR1 as SQVTM and CDR2 as ANQGSEA. The CDR3 reads CSVGLAGVYEQFF. DNA of the CDR3: TGCAGCGTTGGCCTAGCGGGAGTGTATGAGCAGTTCTTC.

This chain joins TRBV6-1 and TRBJ2-1; TRBD1 agrees at 7 bases. From germline, CDR1 is MNHNS and CDR2 SASEGT. This CDR3 comprises 13 residues. Trimming at V came to 8 bases and at J to 5 bases, leaving 6 bases not matched to a gene. CDR3 amino acids: CASGGQTNNEQFF. The CDR3 DNA sequence: TGTGCCAGCGGGGGACAGACTAACAATGAGCAGTTCTTC.

This clone has only a few counts. The chain links TRBV7-9 to TRBJ2-7; a possible D gene is TRBD1 (6 bases). This CDR3 has 13 amino acids. Germline values: CDR1 SEHNR, CDR2 FQNEAQ (reference sequence). V dropped 5 bases and J dropped 2 bases, with 10 bases sitting between them. This CDR3 is CASSETGPYEQYF. CDR3 sequence (DNA): TGTGCCAGCAGCGAGACAGGTCCCTACGAGCAGTACTTC.

This chain links TRBV27 with TRBJ2-1; TRBD2 aligns across 7 bases. The CDR3 consists of 17 residues. The germline CDR1 and CDR2 sequences are MNHEY and SMNVEV (reference sequence). The trim removed 6 bases at V and 2 bases at J, leaving 13 bases unmatched. DNA for the CDR3: TGTGCCAGCAGCCGCCTTCGACTAGCTGAAGCCTACAATGAGCAGTTCTTC. Protein product: CASSRLRLAEAYNEQFF.

This clone was found a few times. The rearrangement joins TRBV19 to TRBJ1-5, with 10 nucleotides matching TRBD1. This CDR3 contains 17 residues. In germline, CDR1 is LNHDA, CDR2 SQIVND (reference sequence). The V segment lost 3 bases and the J segment 1 base; nucleotides outside the gene matches: 6. The CDR3 loop is CASSILTGGNSNQPQHF. CDR3 in DNA: TGTGCCAGTAGTATTCTGACAGGGGGCAACAGCAATCAGCCCCAGCATTTT.

The chain uses TRBV29-1 and TRBJ2-3; TRBD2 might be the D (6 bases). Trimming removed 6 bases from V and 4 bases from J, with 11 bases in between. CDR1 and CDR2 (germline): SQVTM, ANQGSEA. This CDR3 is 12 amino acids long. The CDR3 region is CSVELASDTQYF. The CDR3 DNA follows: TGCAGCGTCGAGCTAGCGTCAGATACGCAGTATTTT.

This clone is a singleton in its sample. The chain has TRBV27 and TRBJ2-3, with TRBD2 matching 8 bases. After removal of 5 bases from V and 6 bases from J, the junction contained 13 bases not matched to a gene. CDR3 length: 16 amino acids. CDR1 is MNHEY and CDR2 is SMNVEV in the germline V gene (reference sequence). The chain's CDR3 is CASSPTAGALWDTQYF. The CDR3 DNA follows: TGTGCCAGCAGTCCTACAGCGGGAGCCCTCTGGGATACGCAGTATTTT.

The sample holds a few counts of this clone. The chain joins TRBV6-1 to TRBJ2-5, with TRBD2 as a possible D gene (5 bases). The CDR3 extends over 15 amino acids. In germline, CDR1 is MNHNS, CDR2 SASEGT. With 6 bases removed from V and 3 bases from J, the gap between germline ends came to 17 bases. CDR3 bases: TGTGCCAGCAGAGTTGAGATGTGGGAGAAAGAGACCCAGTACTTC. Amino acids: CASRVEMWEKETQYF.

This chain connects TRBV6-5 to TRBJ2-7; D possibly matches TRBD1 or TRBD2 (5 bases each). The germline V and J ends were trimmed by 2 bases and 5 bases, with 10 bases remaining between them. Germline CDR1 and CDR2: MNHEY and SVGAGI. The CDR3 contains 13 residues. CDR3 region: CASSYERGDEQYF. The CDR3 nucleotides are TGTGCCAGCAGTTACGAGAGGGGAGACGAGCAGTACTTC.

Worth noting for this clone: The sample carries other DNA sequences with the same CDR3. The chain recombines TRBV9 with TRBJ2-7; D unresolved. Trimming left V 4 bases short and J 2 bases short, with 7 bases between. Germline V lookup: CDR1 SGDLS, CDR2 YYNGEE. The CDR3 has 12 amino acids. The DNA for the CDR3 is TGTGCCAGCAGCAGAGGCCCCTACGAGCAGTACTTC. Encoded protein: CASSRGPYEQYF.

This chain uses TRBV19 with TRBJ1-2; 7 nucleotides match TRBD1. J was trimmed by 3 bases and V by 5 bases; bases with no gene match: 6. This CDR3 spans 14 amino acids. In germline, CDR1 is LNHDA, CDR2 SQIVND (reference sequence). The CDR3 sequence: CASSWPGGYYGYTF. As DNA, the CDR3 is TGTGCCAGTAGTTGGCCAGGGGGTTACTATGGCTACACCTTC.

This clone was picked up one time. This chain links TRBV28 with TRBJ2-7; a weak D match, TRBD1 (6 bases). CDR1 is MDHEN, CDR2 SYDVKM, per germline. This CDR3 has 13 residues. Trimming removed 7 bases at V and 12 bases at J, with 22 bases between. The CDR3 region has the DNA TGTGCCAGCACCCGGGACACCGGTTTCGGTGCGTACTTC. Protein: CASTRDTGFGAYF. The full variable domain, its missing parts supplied by reference TRBV28 and TRBJ2-7, is DVKVTQSSRYLVKRTGEKVFLECVQDMDHENMFWYRQDPGLGLRLIYFSYDVKMKEKGDIPEGYSVSREKKERFSLILESASTNQTSMYLCASTRDTGFGAYFGPGTRLTVT.

This clone was picked up one time. CDR3 sequence (DNA): TGTGCCAGCAGCAACATTCGGCGGGCTAAAAGGACTAGGACTGAAGAGACCCAGTACTTC. This translates into CASSNIRRAKRTRTEETQYF. V gene TRBV7-6 combines with J gene TRBJ2-5; 7 positions match TRBD2. This CDR3 comprises 20 residues. The J segment lost 3 bases and the V segment lost 5 bases, leaving 24 bases of the junction unmatched. Germline CDR1 reads SGHVS; CDR2 reads FNYEAQ.